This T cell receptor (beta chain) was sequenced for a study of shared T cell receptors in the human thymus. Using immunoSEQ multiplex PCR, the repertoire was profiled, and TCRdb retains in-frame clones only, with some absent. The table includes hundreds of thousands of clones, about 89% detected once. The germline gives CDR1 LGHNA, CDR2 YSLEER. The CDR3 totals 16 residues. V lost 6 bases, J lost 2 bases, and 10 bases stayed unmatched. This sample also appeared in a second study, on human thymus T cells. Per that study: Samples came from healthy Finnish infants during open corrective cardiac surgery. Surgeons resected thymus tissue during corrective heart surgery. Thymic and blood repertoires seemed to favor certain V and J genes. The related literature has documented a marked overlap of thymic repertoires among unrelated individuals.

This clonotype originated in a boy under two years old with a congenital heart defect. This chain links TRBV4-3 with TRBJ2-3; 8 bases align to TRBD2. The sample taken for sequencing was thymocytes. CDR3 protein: CASRGGRGAFTDTQYF. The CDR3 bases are TGCGCCAGCAGGGGGGGGCGGGGGGCGTTCACAGATACGCAGTATTTT.